The source of this T cell receptor beta chain is a study of regulatory T cells in long-lasting Graves disease. Study-level points and caveats: Relative to new patients (approximately 1,000), persistent patients exhibited greater sharing of public clonotypes (about 2,700).

The time point was: newly diagnosed GD, antithyroid drugs for less than 3 months. The TCR library used RNA extracted from PBMCs. With iRepertoire HTBI primers and Arm-PCR of CDR3 regions, TCR beta libraries were built. TCRdb re-analysed the multiplex PCR reads in MiXCR, keeping a single row per CDR3 protein. The sample records 350,000 to 500,000 distinct CDR3 sequences, about 15% being singletons. Trimming stripped 10 bases from V and 10 bases from J, with 25 bases between. Germline lookup yields CDR1 LNHDA and CDR2 SQIVND (reference sequence). CDR3 length: 14 residues. Turning to this clonotype: No antigen is known for it.

The data were also submitted as part of a second study, on T cells in Graves' hyperthyroidism and ophthalmopathy. That report adds: The blood repertoire included most of the expanded thyroid clonotypes above 0.001. The model made its ophthalmopathy prediction, and onset followed a median approximately 7 months later.

This sequence was found in a woman under 30 with Graves disease. Sequenced here: peripheral blood mononuclear cells (PBMCs), sampled at new diagnosis, from a patient treated with antithyroid drugs. The V call is TRBV19, the J call TRBJ1-2; the D gene is possibly TRBD1 (5 bases). The CDR3 loop is CATRPGQSFWDYTF. In nucleotides, the CDR3 is TGTGCCACTCGGCCCGGACAAAGCTTTTGGGACTACACCTTC.